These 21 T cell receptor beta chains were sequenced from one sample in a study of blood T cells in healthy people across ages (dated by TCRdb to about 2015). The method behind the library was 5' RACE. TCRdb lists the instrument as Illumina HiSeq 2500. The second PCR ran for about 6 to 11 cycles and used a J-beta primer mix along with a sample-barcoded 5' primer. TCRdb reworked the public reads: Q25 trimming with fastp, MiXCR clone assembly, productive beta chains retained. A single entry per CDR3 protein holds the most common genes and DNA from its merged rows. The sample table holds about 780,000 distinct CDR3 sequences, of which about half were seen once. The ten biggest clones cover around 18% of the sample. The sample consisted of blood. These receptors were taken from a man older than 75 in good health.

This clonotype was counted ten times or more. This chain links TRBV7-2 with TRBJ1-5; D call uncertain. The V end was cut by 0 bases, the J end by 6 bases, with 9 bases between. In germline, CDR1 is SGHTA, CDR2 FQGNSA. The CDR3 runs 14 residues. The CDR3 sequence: CASSLAGEGQPQHF. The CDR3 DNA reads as TGTGCCAGCAGCTTAGCTGGGGAGGGTCAGCCCCAGCATTTT.

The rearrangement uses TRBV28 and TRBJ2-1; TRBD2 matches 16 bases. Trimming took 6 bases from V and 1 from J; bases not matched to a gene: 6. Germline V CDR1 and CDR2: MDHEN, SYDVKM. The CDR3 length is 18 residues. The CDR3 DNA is TGTGCCAGCAGCTGGGGACTAGCGGGAGGGCGGTCCTACAATGAGCAGTTCTTC. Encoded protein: CASSWGLAGGRSYNEQFF.

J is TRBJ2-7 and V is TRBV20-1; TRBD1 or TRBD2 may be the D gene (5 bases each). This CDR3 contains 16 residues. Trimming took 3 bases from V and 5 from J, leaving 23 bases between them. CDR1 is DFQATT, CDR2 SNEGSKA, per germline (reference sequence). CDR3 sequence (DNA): TGCAGTGCTAGGCTCCGCCGGGGCCCTGAGTCGAACGAGCAGTACTTC. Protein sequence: CSARLRRGPESNEQYF.

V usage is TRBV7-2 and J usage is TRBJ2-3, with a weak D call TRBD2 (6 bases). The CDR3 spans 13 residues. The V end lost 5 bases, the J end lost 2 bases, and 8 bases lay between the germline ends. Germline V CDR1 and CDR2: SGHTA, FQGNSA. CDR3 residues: CASSGGTTDTQYF. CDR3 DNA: TGTGCCAGCAGCGGAGGGACCACAGATACGCAGTATTTT.

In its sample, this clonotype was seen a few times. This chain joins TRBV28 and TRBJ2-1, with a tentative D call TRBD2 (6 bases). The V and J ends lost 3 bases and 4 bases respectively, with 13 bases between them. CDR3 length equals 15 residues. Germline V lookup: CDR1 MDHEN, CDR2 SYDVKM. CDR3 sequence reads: CASSFESGPYNEQFF. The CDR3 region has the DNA TGTGCCAGCAGTTTCGAGAGCGGGCCTTACAATGAGCAGTTCTTC.

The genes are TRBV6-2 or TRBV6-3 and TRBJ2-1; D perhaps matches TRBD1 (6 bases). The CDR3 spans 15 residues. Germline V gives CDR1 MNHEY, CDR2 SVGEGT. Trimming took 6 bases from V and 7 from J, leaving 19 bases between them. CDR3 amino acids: CASSPRITGRNEQFF. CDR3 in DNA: TGTGCCAGCAGCCCTAGAATCACAGGGCGGAATGAGCAGTTCTTC.

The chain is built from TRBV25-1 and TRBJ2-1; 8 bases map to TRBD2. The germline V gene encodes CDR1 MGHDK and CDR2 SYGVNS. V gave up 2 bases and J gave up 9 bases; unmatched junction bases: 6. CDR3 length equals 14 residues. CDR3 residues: CASSEPGTRTEQFF. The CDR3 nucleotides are TGTGCCAGCAGTGAACCCGGGACTAGAACTGAGCAGTTCTTC. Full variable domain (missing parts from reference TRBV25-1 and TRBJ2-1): EADIYQTPRYLVIGTGKKITLECSQTMGHDKMYWYQQDPGMELHLIHYSYGVNSTEKGDLSSESTVSRIRTEHFPLTLESARPSHTSQYLCASSEPGTRTEQFFGPGTRLTVL.

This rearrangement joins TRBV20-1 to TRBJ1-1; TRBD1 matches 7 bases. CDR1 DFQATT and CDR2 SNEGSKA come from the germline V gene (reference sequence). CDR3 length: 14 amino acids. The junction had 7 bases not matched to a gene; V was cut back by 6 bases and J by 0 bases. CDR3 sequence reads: CSATLTGVNTEAFF. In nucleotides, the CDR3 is TGCAGTGCCACCCTCACAGGGGTGAACACTGAAGCTTTCTTT.

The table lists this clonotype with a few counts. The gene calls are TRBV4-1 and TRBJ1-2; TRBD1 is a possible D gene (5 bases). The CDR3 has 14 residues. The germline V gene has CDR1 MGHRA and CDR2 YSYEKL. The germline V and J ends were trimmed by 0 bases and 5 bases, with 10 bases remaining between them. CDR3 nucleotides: TGCGCCAGCAGCCAAGAGGGACGGATATATGGCTACACCTTC. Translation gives CASSQEGRIYGYTF.

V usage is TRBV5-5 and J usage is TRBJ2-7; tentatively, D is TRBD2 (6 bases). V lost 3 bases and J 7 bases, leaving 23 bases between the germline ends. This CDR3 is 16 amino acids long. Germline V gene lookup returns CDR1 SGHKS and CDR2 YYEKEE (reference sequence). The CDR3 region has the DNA TGTGCCAGCAGCTCCCCAGAGGACTACCCTCTGAAGGAGCAGTACTTC. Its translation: CASSSPEDYPLKEQYF.

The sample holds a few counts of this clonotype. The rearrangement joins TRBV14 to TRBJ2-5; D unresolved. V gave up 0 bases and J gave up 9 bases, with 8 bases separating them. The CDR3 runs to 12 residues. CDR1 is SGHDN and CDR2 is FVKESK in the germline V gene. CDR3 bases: TGTGCCAGCAGCCAAGATAATGGGGCCCAGTACTTC. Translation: CASSQDNGAQYF. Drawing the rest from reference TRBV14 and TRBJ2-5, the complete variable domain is EAGVTQFPSHSVIEKGQTVTLRCDPISGHDNLYWYRRVMGKEIKFLLHFVKESKQDESGMPNNRFLAERTGGTYSTLKVQPAELEDSGVYFCASSQDNGAQYFGPGTRLLVL.

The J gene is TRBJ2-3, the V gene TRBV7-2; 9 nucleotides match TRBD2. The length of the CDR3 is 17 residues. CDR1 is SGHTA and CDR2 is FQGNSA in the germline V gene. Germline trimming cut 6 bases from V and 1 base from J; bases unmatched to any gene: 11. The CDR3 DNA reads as TGTGCCAGCAGTCCCCAGAGGACTAGCGAGGGCACAGATACGCAGTATTTT. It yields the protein CASSPQRTSEGTDTQYF. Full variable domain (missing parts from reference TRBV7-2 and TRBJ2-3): GAGVSQSPSNKVTEKGKDVELRCDPISGHTALYWYRQSLGQGLEFLIYFQGNSAPDKSGLPSDRFSAERTGGSVSTLTIQRTQQEDSAVYLCASSPQRTSEGTDTQYFGPGTRLTVL.

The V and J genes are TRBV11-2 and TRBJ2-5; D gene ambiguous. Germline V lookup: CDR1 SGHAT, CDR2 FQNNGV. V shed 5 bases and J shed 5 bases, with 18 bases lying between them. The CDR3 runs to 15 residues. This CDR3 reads CASSQKGHPRETQYF. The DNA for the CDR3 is TGTGCCAGCAGCCAGAAGGGCCACCCCCGGGAGACCCAGTACTTC. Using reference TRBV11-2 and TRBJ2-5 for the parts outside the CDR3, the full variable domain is EAGVAQSPRYKIIEKRQSVAFWCNPISGHATLYWYQQILGQGPKLLIQFQNNGVVDDSQLPKDRFSAERLKGVDSTLKIQPAKLEDSAVYLCASSQKGHPRETQYFGPGTRLLVL.

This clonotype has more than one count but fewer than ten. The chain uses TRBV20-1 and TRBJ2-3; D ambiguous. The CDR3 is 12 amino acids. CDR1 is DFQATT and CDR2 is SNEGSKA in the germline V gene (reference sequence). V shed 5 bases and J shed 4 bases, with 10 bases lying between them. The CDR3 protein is CSAPTGADTQYF. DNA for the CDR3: TGCAGTGCTCCCACCGGAGCAGATACGCAGTATTTT.

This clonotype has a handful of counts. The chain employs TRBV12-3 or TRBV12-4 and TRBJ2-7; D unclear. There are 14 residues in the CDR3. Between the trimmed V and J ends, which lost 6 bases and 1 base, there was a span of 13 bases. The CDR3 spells CASSRVQGSYEQYF. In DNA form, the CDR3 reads TGTGCCAGCAGCCGAGTCCAAGGTTCCTACGAGCAGTACTTC.

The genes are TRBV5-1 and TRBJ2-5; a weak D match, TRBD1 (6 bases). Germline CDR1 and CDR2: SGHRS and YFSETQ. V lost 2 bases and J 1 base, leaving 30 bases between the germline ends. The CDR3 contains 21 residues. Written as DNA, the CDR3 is TGCGCCAGCAGCTTAAGTCCTACCGTGCAGGGGTCGGGAAGGTGCCAAGAGACCCAGTACTTC. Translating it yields CASSLSPTVQGSGRCQETQYF.

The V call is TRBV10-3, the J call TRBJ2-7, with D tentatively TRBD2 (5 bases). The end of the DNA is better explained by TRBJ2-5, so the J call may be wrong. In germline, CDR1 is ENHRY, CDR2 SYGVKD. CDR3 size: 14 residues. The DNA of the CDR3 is TGTGCCATCAGTGAGGGTCTAGCTGGAGAGACCCAGTACTTC. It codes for CAISEGLAGETQYF.

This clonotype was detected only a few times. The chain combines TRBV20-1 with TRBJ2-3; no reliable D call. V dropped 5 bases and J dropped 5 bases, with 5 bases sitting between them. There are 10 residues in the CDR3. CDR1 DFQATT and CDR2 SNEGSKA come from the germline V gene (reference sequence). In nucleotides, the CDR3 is TGCAGTGCTTTCAGAGATACGCAGTATTTT. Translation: CSAFRDTQYF.

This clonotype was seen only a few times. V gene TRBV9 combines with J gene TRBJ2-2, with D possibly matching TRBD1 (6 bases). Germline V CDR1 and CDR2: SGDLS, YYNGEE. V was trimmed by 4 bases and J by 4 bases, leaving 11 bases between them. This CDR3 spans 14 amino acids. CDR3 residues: CASSNRVGTGELFF. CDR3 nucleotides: TGTGCCAGCAGCAACAGGGTTGGCACCGGGGAGCTGTTTTTT.

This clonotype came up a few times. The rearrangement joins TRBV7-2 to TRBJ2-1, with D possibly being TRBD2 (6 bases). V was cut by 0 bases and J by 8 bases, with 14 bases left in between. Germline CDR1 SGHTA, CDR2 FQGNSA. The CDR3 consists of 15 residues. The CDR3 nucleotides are TGTGCCAGCAGCTTAGCGGGAGGAGGGGCCGATGAGCAGTTCTTC. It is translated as CASSLAGGGADEQFF.

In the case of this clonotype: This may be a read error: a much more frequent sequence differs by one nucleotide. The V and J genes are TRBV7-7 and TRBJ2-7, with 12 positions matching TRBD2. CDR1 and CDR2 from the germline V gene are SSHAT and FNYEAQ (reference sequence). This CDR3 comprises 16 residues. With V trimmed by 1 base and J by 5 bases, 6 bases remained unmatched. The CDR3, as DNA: TGTGCCAGCAGCTTAGGACTAGCGGGAGATAGTAACGAGCAGTACTTC. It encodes CASSLGLAGDSNEQYF.